The rows below give T cell receptor beta chains drawn from one sample of a study of identical twins. TCRdb recomputed calls from the 5' RACE reads with MiXCR, one row per CDR3 protein. The sample yields roughly 1.6 million distinct CDR3 sequences, roughly a third seen once. The sequenced sample consisted of cord blood. The source of these receptors is a newborn girl in good health. The CDR3 runs from the conserved cysteine through the conserved F or W. A D gene is named only where the DNA matches it firmly. Rows may omit the clone size; those that give it use once, few, many or a size class.

>TRBD2|TRBV14|few|TRBJ2-7
CASSQQGRGDSNEQYF
TGTGCCAGCAGCCAACAGGGACGGGGGGATTCGAACGAGCAGTACTTC
>NA|TRBV29-1|few|TRBJ1-2
CSVEDLGLNYGYTF
TGCAGCGTTGAAGATCTGGGACTAAACTATGGCTACACCTTC
>TRBD2|TRBV20-1|few|TRBJ2-3
CSARFGLAGPPDTQYF
TGCAGTGCTAGATTCGGACTAGCGGGGCCTCCAGATACGCAGTATTTT
>TRBD2|TRBV18|few|TRBJ2-5
CASSPTSGRRETQYF
TGTGCCAGCTCCCCGACTAGCGGGAGAAGAGAGACCCAGTACTTC
>NA|TRBV28|few|TRBJ1-1
CASGLKRGLFYTEAFF
TGTGCCAGCGGTCTGAAACGGGGGTTGTTTTACACTGAAGCTTTCTTT
>NA|TRBV2|NA|TRBJ2-5
CASITGPWETQYF
TGTGCCAGCATCACAGGGCCATGGGAGACCCAGTACTTC
>TRBD1|TRBV27|NA|TRBJ1-6
CASSSSGTAYYNSPLHF
TGCGCCAGCAGTTCATCCGGGACAGCCTATTATAATTCACCCCTCCACTTT
>NA|TRBV3-1|NA|TRBJ1-6
CASSRHVGSPPHF
TGTGCCAGCAGCCGTCATGTAGGTTCACCCCCCCACTTT
>NA|TRBV4-1|few|TRBJ2-5
CASSHPRETSEAETQYF
TGCGCCAGCAGCCACCCAAGAGAGACTAGTGAGGCCGAGACCCAGTACTTC
>NA|TRBV9|NA|TRBJ2-3
CASSPGTDNLNTQYF
TGTGCCAGCAGCCCAGGGACTGATAATCTAAATACGCAGTATTTT
>TRBD2|TRBV29-1|NA|TRBJ2-1
CSVVGGASGRARYNEQFF
TGCAGCGTTGTAGGGGGGGCTAGCGGGAGGGCCCGCTACAATGAGCAGTTCTTC
>NA|TRBV7-2|NA|TRBJ1-5
CASSLEYNQPRHF
TGTGCCAGCAGCTTAGAATACAATCAGCCCCGGCATTTT
>TRBD2|TRBV12-3/TRBV12-4|once|TRBJ2-1
CASSLSRLARVYNEQFF
TGTGCCAGCAGCTTATCCAGACTAGCGCGAGTTTACAATGAGCAGTTCTTC
>TRBD2|TRBV28|NA|TRBJ2-2
CASSQVPGLAGGEELFF
TGTGCCAGCAGCCAAGTCCCGGGACTAGCGGGAGGGGAGGAGCTGTTTTTT
>NA|TRBV2|NA|TRBJ2-7
CASTRTVLREQYF
TGTGCCAGCACTAGGACAGTTTTGAGAGAACAGTACTTC
>TRBD1|TRBV6-5|few|TRBJ1-2
CASSYSLQGAAYGYTF
TGTGCCAGCAGTTACTCGTTACAGGGGGCGGCCTATGGCTACACCTTC
>TRBD2|TRBV6-2/TRBV6-3|few|TRBJ2-7
CASSYSMGGLAVSSYEQYF
TGTGCCAGCAGTTACTCGATGGGCGGACTAGCGGTTTCCTCCTACGAGCAGTACTTC
>TRBD1|TRBV10-2|many|TRBJ1-2
CASSRQGADGYTF
TGCGCCAGCAGTAGACAGGGGGCGGATGGCTACACCTTC
>NA|TRBV7-9|few|TRBJ1-6
CASSPRGMYGDNSPLHF
TGTGCCAGCAGCCCTCGGGGGATGTATGGTGATAATTCACCCCTCCACTTT
>NA|TRBV20-1|NA|TRBJ2-3
CSASKVADTQYF
TGCAGTGCTTCCAAGGTCGCAGATACGCAGTATTTT
>NA|TRBV20-1|few|TRBJ1-6
CSAYTTEQGVGSPLHF
TGCAGTGCTTACACAACCGAACAGGGTGTAGGTTCACCCCTCCACTTT
>TRBD1|TRBV27|NA|TRBJ2-1
CASSVIGTVTYNEQFF
TGTGCCAGCAGTGTGATCGGGACAGTTACCTACAATGAGCAGTTCTTC
>TRBD1|TRBV12-3/TRBV12-4|few|TRBJ1-4
CASRSDRGRRTEKLFF
TGTGCCAGCAGATCTGACAGGGGGCGAAGAACTGAAAAACTGTTTTTT
>NA|TRBV7-2|few|TRBJ2-7
CASSLSQGPFEQYF
TGTGCCAGCAGCTTAAGTCAGGGGCCCTTCGAGCAGTACTTC
>NA|TRBV20-1|NA|TRBJ2-7
CSARASTGRTYEQYF
TGCAGTGCTAGGGCTTCGACGGGGCGCACCTACGAGCAGTACTTC
>NA|TRBV20-1|NA|TRBJ2-1
CSASGGVYNEQFF
TGCAGTGCTAGCGGGGGTGTCTACAATGAGCAGTTCTTC
>NA|TRBV28|NA|TRBJ1-5
CASSEAGVHSNQPQHF
TGTGCCAGTTCCGAGGCGGGAGTACATAGCAATCAGCCCCAGCATTTT
>NA|TRBV9|few|TRBJ1-5
CASSVDSGFNQPQHF
TGTGCCAGCAGCGTCGACAGCGGGTTCAATCAGCCCCAGCATTTT
>NA|TRBV7-9|NA|TRBJ2-7
CASSLDSGHFSYEQYF
TGTGCCAGCAGCTTAGATTCGGGACACTTCTCCTACGAGCAGTACTTC
>NA|TRBV21-1|few|TRBJ2-3
CASTGTSGSSTDTQYF
TGTGCCAGCACCGGGACTAGCGGTTCTAGCACAGATACGCAGTATTTT
>TRBD1|TRBV20-1|once|TRBJ2-7
CSALTGGSTGEQYF
TGCAGTGCCCTAACAGGGGGGAGCACCGGGGAGCAGTACTTC
>TRBD1|TRBV5-1|many|TRBJ1-5
CASSLGTGSNQPQHF
TGTGCCAGCAGCTTAGGGACAGGGAGCAATCAGCCCCAGCATTTT